Shown below are 11 T cell receptor beta chains from a single sample sequenced in a study of identifying expanded T cells in peripheral blood. The data were produced by immunoSEQ multiplex PCR, yet TCRdb's version contains in-frame clones alone and is incomplete. Found here are about 94,000 clones, around 90% of them singletons; the top ten hold about 6%. Sequenced: blood. These receptors came from a person between 18 and 75 years old in good health.

The chain couples TRBV2 to TRBJ1-3; D not resolved. The V end was cut by 6 bases, the J end by 1 base, with 10 bases between. The CDR3 loop spans 14 amino acids. From germline, CDR1 is SNHLY and CDR2 FYNNEI. The CDR3: CASRQQISGNTIYF. As DNA, the CDR3 is TGTGCCAGCAGGCAACAGATTTCTGGAAACACCATATATTTT.

The chain is built from TRBV4-1 and TRBJ1-4; a possible D gene is TRBD1 (5 bases). Trimming removed 2 bases at V and 7 bases at J, with 17 bases between. Per germline, CDR1 MGHRA and CDR2 YSYEKL. This CDR3 is 16 amino acids long. The CDR3 DNA follows: TGCGCCAGCAGCCAAACGGCCCAGGGTAACGGTGAAAAACTGTTTTTT. Amino acid sequence: CASSQTAQGNGEKLFF.

This chain links TRBV19 with TRBJ1-2; 10 positions match TRBD1. Germline values: CDR1 LNHDA, CDR2 SQIVND (reference sequence). Unmatched junction bases numbered 4, after V lost 5 bases and J lost 7 bases. This CDR3 is built from 13 residues. Here the CDR3 reads CASSGQGESGYTF. CDR3 bases: TGTGCCAGTAGTGGACAGGGGGAATCTGGCTACACCTTC.

This chain joins TRBV5-6 and TRBJ2-7; D remains unclear. CDR3 length: 12 amino acids. The germline V gene has CDR1 SGHDT and CDR2 YYEEEE. V shed 4 bases and J shed 9 bases, with 14 bases lying between them. The chain's CDR3 is CASSRDGRVQYF. The CDR3, as DNA: TGTGCCAGCAGCCGAGACGGACGGGTGCAGTACTTC.

The chain couples TRBV10-3 to TRBJ1-2; no reliable D call. V was trimmed by 4 bases and J by 4 bases, leaving 7 bases between them. The CDR3 covers 12 residues. The germline gives CDR1 ENHRY, CDR2 SYGVKD. The chain's CDR3 is CAISATLYGYTF. Here the CDR3 DNA reads TGTGCCATCAGTGCCACACTCTATGGCTACACCTTC.

This clone has a handful of counts. The CDR3 nucleotides are TGTGCCAGCAGCCCCGGATTCTCTGGGGCCAACGTCCTGACTTTC. Amino acids: CASSPGFSGANVLTF. The chain combines TRBV7-3 with TRBJ2-6; D uncertain. Looked up from germline, CDR1 is SGHTA and CDR2 is FQGTGA. This CDR3 contains 15 residues. Trimming left V 5 bases short and J 0 bases short, with 8 bases between.

The sample holds one count of this clone. The rearrangement joins TRBV7-3 to TRBJ2-2; D gene unclear. The CDR3 is made up of 16 amino acids. V was clipped by 2 bases and J by 0 bases, with 10 bases between them. The germline V gene encodes CDR1 SGHTA and CDR2 FQGTGA. The CDR3 DNA reads as TGTGCCAGCAGCTTACTGGCAACCTCGAACACCGGGGAGCTGTTTTTT. This codes for CASSLLATSNTGELFF. The whole variable domain, filled in from reference TRBV7-3 and TRBJ2-2, reads GAGVSQTPSNKVTEKGKYVELRCDPISGHTALYWYRQSLGQGPEFLIYFQGTGAADDSGLPNDRFFAVRPEGSVSTLKIQRTERGDSAVYLCASSLLATSNTGELFFGEGSRLTVL.

The chain has TRBV12-5 and TRBJ2-1, with 9 bases that match TRBD2. From germline, CDR1 is LGHNT and CDR2 FRNRAP. The CDR3 is 14 amino acids. J was trimmed by 7 bases and V by 7 bases; bases with no gene match: 8. The CDR3, as DNA: TGTGCTAGTGTGCGGGGGGGGCGATATAATGAGCAGTTCTTC. This translates into CASVRGGRYNEQFF.

The rearrangement uses TRBV19 and TRBJ1-1, with D uncertain. Germline V gene lookup returns CDR1 LNHDA and CDR2 SQIVND (reference sequence). Trimming took 5 bases from V and 2 from J, leaving 9 bases between them. The CDR3 consists of 13 residues. The CDR3 sequence: CASSPHLNTEAFF. The CDR3 region has the DNA TGTGCCAGTAGTCCTCACCTAAACACTGAAGCTTTCTTT.

This chain connects TRBV5-1 to TRBJ1-1, with a tentative D call TRBD1 (6 bases). V was trimmed by 2 bases and J by 1 base, leaving 9 bases between them. CDR3 length: 14 amino acids. The germline V gene encodes CDR1 SGHRS and CDR2 YFSETQ. CDR3 in amino acids: CASSLSGENTEAFF. As DNA, the CDR3 is TGCGCCAGCAGCTTATCAGGGGAGAACACTGAAGCTTTCTTT.

This clone has only a few counts. This chain uses TRBV5-4 with TRBJ1-2, with D tentatively TRBD1 (6 bases). V lost 4 bases and J lost 3, with 13 bases in between. Per germline, CDR1 SGHNT and CDR2 YYREEE (reference sequence). The CDR3 runs 14 residues. For the CDR3, the DNA is TGTGCCAGCAGCGCTGGGGGGCGCGACTATGGCTACACCTTC. This translates into CASSAGGRDYGYTF.